Shown below are 20 T cell receptor beta chains from a single sample sequenced in a study of shared clonotypes between healthy human individuals. Profiled with immunoSEQ multiplex PCR; TCRdb holds only in-frame clones, not every one. The sample has approximately 400,000 clones; just over 95% are singletons. The sequenced sample consisted of memory CD8+ T cells sorted from blood. Subset denoted: CD45RO+ cells pooled with CCR7-negative TemRA cells. Every receptor here comes from a man aged 30-40 years in good health.

The rearrangement uses TRBV1 and TRBJ1-6. TRBV1 is a documented pseudogene. The CDR3 runs to 15 residues. DNA for the CDR3: TGCACCAGCAGCCAAGAAAGGGCACCAGGTTCACCCCTCCACTTT. Its translation: CTSSQERAPGSPLHF.

This chain joins TRBV5-1 and TRBJ1-5; D is ambiguous. Germline CDR1 reads SGHRS; CDR2 reads YFSETQ. CDR3 length: 15 residues. V lost 0 bases and J lost 4, with 11 bases in between. The CDR3 loop reads CASSLEGSLNQPQHF. The CDR3 coding sequence is TGCGCCAGCAGCTTGGAAGGGTCCTTGAATCAGCCCCAGCATTTT.

V and J are TRBV9 and TRBJ2-7; D possibly uses TRBD1 or TRBD2 (5 bases each). CDR3 length: 14 amino acids. Germline V lookup: CDR1 SGDLS, CDR2 YYNGEE. The V end lost 0 bases, the J end lost 6 bases, and 13 bases lay between the germline ends. The CDR3 DNA reads as TGTGCCAGCAGCGTAGCTTTGACTACAGGCGAGCAGTACTTC. Protein: CASSVALTTGEQYF.

CDR3 sequence (DNA): TGTGCCAGCAGTACAGGGGCTGGTGAAGCTTTCTTT. Residues: CASSTGAGEAFF. The chain recombines TRBV5-8 with TRBJ1-1, with 7 bases identical to TRBD1. There are 12 residues in the CDR3. Germline-derived CDR1 and CDR2 are SGHTS and YDEGEE. J gave up 7 bases and V 5 bases, and 5 bases lay outside the gene matches.

The CDR3 coding sequence is TGTGCCAGCTCATCCCAGGACAGGGTCGGTGAAAAACTGTTTTTT. This encodes CASSSQDRVGEKLFF. The chain links TRBV18 to TRBJ1-4; TRBD1 matches at 8 bases. The V gene end was trimmed by 5 bases and the J gene end by 7 bases; junction bases not matched to a gene: 9. This CDR3 is built from 15 residues. CDR1 is KGHSH, CDR2 LQKENI, per germline.

This chain links TRBV10-2 with TRBJ2-5, with D unclear. The CDR3 sequence is 14 residues long. CDR1 is WSHSY and CDR2 is SAAADI in the germline V gene. V was shortened by 6 bases and J by 5 bases, with 16 bases between the two germline ends. DNA of the CDR3: TGCGCCAGCAGCGGAACTAACCTGGTCGAGACCCAGTACTTC. It yields the protein CASSGTNLVETQYF.

The chain is built from TRBV29-1 and TRBJ2-1, with D uncertain. The CDR3 length is 13 residues. Between the trimmed V and J ends, which lost 3 bases and 1 base, there was a span of 7 bases. CDR1 and CDR2 (germline): SQVTM, ANQGSEA. CDR3 sequence: CSVEGRSYNEQFF. CDR3 nucleotides: TGCAGCGTTGAGGGTAGGTCCTACAATGAGCAGTTCTTC.

The gene calls are TRBV9 and TRBJ2-1; 10 positions agree with TRBD2. The V segment lost 4 bases and the J segment 7 bases; nucleotides outside the gene matches: 5. The CDR3 has 14 amino acids. Germline loops: CDR1 SGDLS, CDR2 YYNGEE. The CDR3 reads CASSRASGRNEQFF. The CDR3 DNA is TGTGCCAGCAGCCGGGCTAGCGGGAGAAATGAGCAGTTCTTC.

As to this clone: The same CDR3 is also encoded by other DNA sequences in this sample. V gene TRBV18 combines with J gene TRBJ2-7, with 12 bases identical to TRBD2. This CDR3 is 15 amino acids long. CDR1 and CDR2 (germline): KGHSH, LQKENI. Trimming cost V 3 bases and J 4 bases; bases outside gene matches: 4. In DNA, the CDR3 is TGTGCCAGCTCACCCCCCGGGACTAGCGGGTACGAGCAGTACTTC. This codes for CASSPPGTSGYEQYF.

V and J are TRBV6-1 and TRBJ1-3, with TRBD1 matching over 8 bases. CDR1 is MNHNS, CDR2 SASEGT, per germline. CDR3 length equals 15 residues. V was clipped by 6 bases and J by 1 base; unmatched bases: 5. DNA of the CDR3: TGTGCCAGCAGAAACCGACAGGGGTCTGGAAACACCATATATTTT. Protein product: CASRNRQGSGNTIYF.

This clone has only one observation. The chain is built from TRBV7-9 and TRBJ2-5, with TRBD2 matching over 15 bases. The CDR3 covers 17 residues. Germline V gene lookup returns CDR1 SEHNR and CDR2 FQNEAQ (reference sequence). The V and J ends lost 1 base and 5 bases, in that order; junction bases with no gene match: 5. Here the CDR3 reads CASSLGTSGRGEETQYF. CDR3 bases: TGTGCCAGCAGCTTAGGGACTAGCGGGAGGGGGGAGGAGACCCAGTACTTC.

Concerning this clone: This sample also contains other DNA sequences that code for the same CDR3. This chain connects TRBV7-8 to TRBJ1-5; the D is unclear. This CDR3 is built from 13 residues. V lost 3 bases and J lost 4, with 7 bases in between. Germline V gene sequence: CDR1 SGHVS, CDR2 FQNEAQ. CDR3 residues: CASSLRENQPQHF. The DNA for the CDR3 is TGTGCCAGCAGCTTGAGGGAGAATCAGCCCCAGCATTTT. The full variable domain, completed using reference TRBV7-8 and TRBJ1-5, is GAGVSQSPRYKVAKRGQDVALRCDPISGHVSLFWYQQALGQGPEFLTYFQNEAQLDKSGLPSDRFFAERPEGSVSTLKIQRTQQEDSAVYLCASSLRENQPQHFGDGTRLSIL.

This chain links TRBV2 with TRBJ2-5; D remains unclear. The V and J ends lost 2 bases and 3 bases respectively, with 7 bases between them. CDR3 length equals 13 residues. Germline V gene data show CDR1 as SNHLY and CDR2 as FYNNEI. This chain's CDR3 is CASSEWVEETQYF. The DNA for the CDR3 is TGTGCCAGCAGTGAATGGGTGGAAGAGACCCAGTACTTC.

This rearrangement joins TRBV28 to TRBJ1-1; 8 bases match TRBD1. The CDR3 consists of 13 residues. V trimming: 2 bases; J trimming: 7 bases; junction bases outside the gene matches: 3. CDR1 is MDHEN and CDR2 is SYDVKM in the germline V gene. CDR3 nucleotides: TGTGCCAGCAGTTTACCCGGACAGGGTGAAGCTTTCTTT. It encodes CASSLPGQGEAFF.

The rearrangement uses TRBV29-1 and TRBJ2-7; D call uncertain. Per the germline V gene, CDR1 is SQVTM and CDR2 is ANQGSEA. CDR3 size: 13 residues. V lost 1 base and J 2 bases, leaving 9 bases between the germline ends. The CDR3 bases are TGCAGCGTTGAAGCGGGTCCTGCCTACGAGCAGTACTTC. It is translated as CSVEAGPAYEQYF.

The J gene is TRBJ2-2, the V gene TRBV6-4; D unresolved. Trimming took 1 base from V and 7 from J, leaving 7 bases between them. The CDR3 consists of 13 residues. CDR1 and CDR2 (germline): MRHNA, SNTAGT. CDR3 protein: CASSDYLHGELFF. The DNA for the CDR3 is TGTGCCAGCAGTGACTACCTACACGGGGAGCTGTTTTTT.

This CDR3 is CASSYSGTQGPQHF. DNA of the CDR3: TGTGCCAGCAGTTACTCGGGGACCCAGGGGCCCCAGCATTTT. The chain combines TRBV6-5 with TRBJ1-5; D might be TRBD1 (5 bases). This CDR3 region has 14 residues. Trimming pared 0 bases from V and 9 bases from J, leaving 12 bases between. Germline CDR1 MNHEY, CDR2 SVGAGI.

V is TRBV1 and J is TRBJ2-3. TRBV1 has pseudogene status. CDR3 size: 9 residues. The CDR3 DNA follows: TGCACCATCACAGATACGCAGTATTTT. Residues: CTITDTQYF.

The chain is built from TRBV4-1 and TRBJ2-7; 10 bases map to TRBD2. The ends lost 2 bases at V and 6 bases at J; junction bases unmatched: 1. The CDR3 is 13 amino acids. Looked up from germline, CDR1 is MGHRA and CDR2 is YSYEKL. CDR3: CASSQLAGVEQYF. Written as DNA, the CDR3 is TGCGCCAGCAGCCAACTAGCGGGGGTCGAGCAGTACTTC.

In DNA form, the CDR3 reads TGTGCCAGCAGCCCAAACCGGAAGCCAAACTACAATGAGCAGTTCTTC. This codes for CASSPNRKPNYNEQFF. The gene calls are TRBV7-9 and TRBJ2-1, with D uncertain. Trimming removed 5 bases from V and 3 bases from J, with 17 bases in between. Germline CDR1 and CDR2: SEHNR and FQNEAQ (reference sequence). There are 16 residues in the CDR3.